This T cell receptor beta chain appears in the sequencing data of a study of shared clonotypes between healthy human individuals. Whole-study context: A couple of female and a few male donors aged 18 to 49 were enrolled.

Findings and limits, study-wide: Read depth was anticipated to influence clonotype sharing among donors.

Recent acute infections and vaccinations were absent in the healthy HIV-negative adult donors. As for this clone: Its antigen is unidentified.

Profiling relied on immunoSEQ multiplex PCR, and the TCRdb table lists in-frame clones only, not all of them. The sample records about 560,000 clones, 70% to 80% being singletons. Source material: PBMCs. The sequence was collected from a woman in her thirties or forties in good health. Some clones in this sample may be carry-over from other donors' samples.

Here the CDR3 reads CAWSILGNQPQHF. In nucleotides, the CDR3 is TGTGCCTGGAGTATTTTGGGAAATCAGCCCCAGCATTTT. The chain uses TRBV30 and TRBJ1-5; no definite D call. The V end lost 2 bases, the J end lost 4 bases, and 9 bases lay between the germline ends. CDR3 length: 13 residues. Germline lookup yields CDR1 GTSNPN and CDR2 SVGIG (reference sequence).